This TCR beta chain is drawn from a study of blood T cells in healthy people across ages. The CDR3 is 16 residues long. Germline-derived CDR1 and CDR2 are ENHRY and SYGVKD. Between the trimmed V and J ends, which lost 5 bases and 8 bases, there was a span of 19 bases. It was with a sample-barcoded 5' primer and a J-beta primer mix that a second PCR of about 6 to 11 cycles was run. TCRdb redid the calling of the 5' RACE reads with MiXCR, one entry per CDR3 protein. In the table there are 1.2 million to 1.5 million distinct CDR3 sequences, approximately 59% of which are singletons. The chain links TRBV10-3 to TRBJ2-6; TRBD2 is a possible D gene (5 bases). The origin of this receptor is a man aged 18 to 30 in good health. Material: blood. In DNA, the CDR3 is TGTGCCATCAGTCCAGGAGAGGGTAAGGGAACCAACGTCCTGACTTTC. Translating gives CAISPGEGKGTNVLTF.